A selection of T cell receptor beta chains follows, all from one sample in a study of blood T cell repertoires in COVID-19. TCRdb keeps only in-frame clones here, not all; method: immunoSEQ multiplex PCR. The sample has roughly 180,000 clones, over 75% seen once; the top ten hold around 7%. The specimen was peripheral blood. These receptors all come from an elderly man with COVID-19, enrolled during active disease. Both conserved end residues are part of each CDR3. The D gene is left open where the match is weak. Clone size, where shown, is once, few, many, or a class for clones that have expanded.

j_call	v_call	clone_size	cdr3_length	d_call	cdr3_nt	cdr3_aa
TRBJ2-5	TRBV27	NA	15	TRBD1	TGTGCCAGCAGTCTGAACAGGGGGCCAGGCGAGACCCAGTACTTC	CASSLNRGPGETQYF
TRBJ2-2	TRBV11-2	once	15	TRBD1	TGTGCCAGCAGCTCCGGGACAGTGAACACCGGGGAGCTGTTTTTT	CASSSGTVNTGELFF
TRBJ1-5	TRBV5-8	NA	15	TRBD1	TGTGCCAGCAGCCTCGGACAGGTTAGCAATCAGCCCCAGCATTTT	CASSLGQVSNQPQHF
TRBJ2-2	TRBV7-2	NA	16	TRBD2	TGTGCCAGCAGCTTAGCGGGTAGCGGGGGATCCGGGGAGCTGTTTTTT	CASSLAGSGGSGELFF
TRBJ2-7	TRBV6-2/TRBV6-3	few	14	NA	TGTGCCAGCAGTTACGATCCAGCGTCCTACGAGCAGTACTTC	CASSYDPASYEQYF
TRBJ2-7	TRBV11-3	once	14	TRBD2	TGTGCCAGCAGCTTAGGACTAGCAGGCTACGAGCAGTACTTC	CASSLGLAGYEQYF
TRBJ1-2	TRBV2	once	16	NA	TGTGCCAGCAGTGACTCTAATACAGGGTCCCCTTATGGCTACACCTTC	CASSDSNTGSPYGYTF
TRBJ2-5	TRBV7-2	NA	16	TRBD2	TGTGCCAGCAGCTTAGCCCCGGGGGGGCAGGGAGAGACCCAGTACTTC	CASSLAPGGQGETQYF
TRBJ2-1	TRBV7-2	NA	16	TRBD2	TGTGCCAGCAGCTTAAAACTAGCGGGGGGCCTCAATGAGCAGTTCTTC	CASSLKLAGGLNEQFF
TRBJ2-4	TRBV5-6	NA	14	NA	TGTGCCAGCAGCCACAGATTAGCCAAAAACATTCAGTACTTC	CASSHRLAKNIQYF
TRBJ1-2	TRBV27	NA	18	NA	TGTGCCAGCAGTTTAAGGCAGGGAGGGGGTTGGGCTAACTATGGCTACACCTTC	CASSLRQGGGWANYGYTF
TRBJ2-7	TRBV6-5	NA	15	NA	TGTGCCAGCAGTTTGACCGGGGGAACCCCCTACGAGCAGTACTTC	CASSLTGGTPYEQYF
TRBJ2-7	TRBV6-4	NA	13	TRBD1	TGTGCCAGCAGCCTGGACAGGGGCTACGAGCAGTACTTC	CASSLDRGYEQYF
TRBJ1-1	TRBV5-1	NA	14	NA	TGCGCCAGCAGCGGAGGAGAGGGCCAGACTGAAGCTTTCTTT	CASSGGEGQTEAFF